The entry that follows covers one T cell receptor beta chain sequence. These data are taken from a study of blood T cell repertoires in COVID-19. The junction had 7 bases not matched to a gene; V was cut back by 5 bases and J by 0 bases. The CDR3 loop spans 15 amino acids. Germline CDR1 is MNHEY and CDR2 is SMNVEV (reference sequence). All enrollees were roughly 18 to 90 years old and from approximately 24 US areas. Sequencing used immunoSEQ multiplex PCR; TCRdb keeps in-frame clones, though not all of them. The sample lists approximately 130,000 clones, roughly 80% occurring once. The receptor was isolated from a man aged 25 to 40 who had recovered from COVID-19. The sequenced material came from PBMCs or T cells enriched from blood (not recorded which). The V gene is TRBV27, the J gene TRBJ2-7, with 7 bases identical to TRBD1. In DNA, the CDR3 is TGTGCCAGCAGTCCCAGGGCAGGGGGCTCCTACGAGCAGTACTTC. Translation gives CASSPRAGGSYEQYF.